The text below deals with one T cell receptor (beta chain). The data derive from a study of blood T cell repertoires in COVID-19. Turning to the study itself: The United States, Italy and Spain provided the acute and convalescent COVID-19 samples. The cDNA or gDNA used as material had been derived from T cells, B-cell-depleted T cells, or PBMCs.

Original methodology: Researchers report that nucleated cell counts were estimated from reference gene primer amplification. Clones were read by immunoSEQ multiplex PCR, and TCRdb kept only the in-frame ones, dropping some. From that table come the V and J calls and clone size; the DNA was used to work out D and trimming. This table holds roughly 81,000 clones, approximately 90% found once. The CDR3 spans 15 residues. Germline CDR1 is MNHEY and CDR2 is SMNVEV (reference sequence). V lost 0 bases and J lost 0, with 8 bases in between. This TCR was recovered from a man younger than 45 with acute or convalescent COVID-19. The chain carries TRBV27 and TRBJ1-1; D gene uncertain. The sequenced sample was peripheral blood. The CDR3 spells CASSLSRSMNTEAFF. The CDR3 coding sequence is TGTGCCAGCAGTTTATCGAGGTCCATGAACACTGAAGCTTTCTTT.